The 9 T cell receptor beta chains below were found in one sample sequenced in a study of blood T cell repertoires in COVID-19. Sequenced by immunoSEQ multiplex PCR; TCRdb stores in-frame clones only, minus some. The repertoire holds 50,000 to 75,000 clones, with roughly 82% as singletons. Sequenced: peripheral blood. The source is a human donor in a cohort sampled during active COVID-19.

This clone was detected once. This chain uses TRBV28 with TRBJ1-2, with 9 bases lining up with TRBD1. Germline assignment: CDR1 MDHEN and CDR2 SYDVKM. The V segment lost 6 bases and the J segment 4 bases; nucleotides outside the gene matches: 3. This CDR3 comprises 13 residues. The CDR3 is CASRTGGGYGYTF. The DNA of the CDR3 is TGTGCCAGCAGAACAGGGGGCGGCTATGGCTACACCTTC.

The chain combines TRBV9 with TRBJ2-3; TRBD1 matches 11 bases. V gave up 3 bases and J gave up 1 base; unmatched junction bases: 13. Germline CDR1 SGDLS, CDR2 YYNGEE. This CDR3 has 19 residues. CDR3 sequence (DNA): TGTGCCAGCAGCGCCCGGTCCGGGACAGGGGGTGGAGGCACAGATACGCAGTATTTT. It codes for CASSARSGTGGGGTDTQYF. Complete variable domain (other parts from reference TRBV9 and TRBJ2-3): DSGVTQTPKHLITATGQRVTLRCSPRSGDLSVYWYQQSLDQGLQFLIQYYNGEERAKGNILERFSAQQFPDLHSELNLSSLELGDSALYFCASSARSGTGGGGTDTQYFGPGTRLTVL.

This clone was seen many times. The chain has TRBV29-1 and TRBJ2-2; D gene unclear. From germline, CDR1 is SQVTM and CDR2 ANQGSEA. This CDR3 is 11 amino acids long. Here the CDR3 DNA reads TGCACCTTCCGGGTTGCCGGGGAGCTGTTTTTT. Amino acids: CTFRVAGELFF.

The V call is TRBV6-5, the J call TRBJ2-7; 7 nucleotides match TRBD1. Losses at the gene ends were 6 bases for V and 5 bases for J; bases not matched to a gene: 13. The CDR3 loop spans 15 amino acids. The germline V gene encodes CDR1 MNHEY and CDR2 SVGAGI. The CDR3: CASSPTGEWSNEQYF. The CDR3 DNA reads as TGTGCCAGCAGCCCAACAGGGGAGTGGTCGAACGAGCAGTACTTC.

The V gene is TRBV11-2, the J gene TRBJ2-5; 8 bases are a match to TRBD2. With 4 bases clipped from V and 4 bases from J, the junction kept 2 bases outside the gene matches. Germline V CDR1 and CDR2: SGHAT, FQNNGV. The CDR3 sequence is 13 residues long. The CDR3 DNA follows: TGTGCCAGCAGCTCGGGACTAGGAGAGACCCAGTACTTC. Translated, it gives CASSSGLGETQYF. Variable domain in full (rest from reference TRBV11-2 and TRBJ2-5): EAGVAQSPRYKIIEKRQSVAFWCNPISGHATLYWYQQILGQGPKLLIQFQNNGVVDDSQLPKDRFSAERLKGVDSTLKIQPAKLEDSAVYLCASSSGLGETQYFGPGTRLLVL.

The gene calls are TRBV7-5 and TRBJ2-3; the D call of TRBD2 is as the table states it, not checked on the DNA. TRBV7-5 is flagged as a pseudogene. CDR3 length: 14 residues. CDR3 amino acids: CARTRLAETDTQYF. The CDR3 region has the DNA TGTGCCAGAACCAGACTAGCGGAGACAGATACGCAGTATTTT.

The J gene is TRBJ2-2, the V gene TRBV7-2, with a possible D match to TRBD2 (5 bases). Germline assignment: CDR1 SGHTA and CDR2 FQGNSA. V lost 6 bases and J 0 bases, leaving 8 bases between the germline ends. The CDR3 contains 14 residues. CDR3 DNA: TGTGCCAGCAGATCGGGAACGAACACCGGGGAGCTGTTTTTT. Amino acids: CASRSGTNTGELFF.

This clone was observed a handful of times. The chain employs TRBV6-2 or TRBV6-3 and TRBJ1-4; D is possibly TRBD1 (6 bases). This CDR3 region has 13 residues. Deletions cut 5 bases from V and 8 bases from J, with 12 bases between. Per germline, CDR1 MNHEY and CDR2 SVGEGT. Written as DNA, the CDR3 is TGTGCCAGCAGTCGACAGGATTTGGAAAAACTGTTTTTT. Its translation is CASSRQDLEKLFF.

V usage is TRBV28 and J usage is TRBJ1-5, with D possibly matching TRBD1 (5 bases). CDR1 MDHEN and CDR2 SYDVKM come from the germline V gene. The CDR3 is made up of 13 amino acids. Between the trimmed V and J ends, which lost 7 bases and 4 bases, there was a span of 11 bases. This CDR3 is CASKRAGNQPQHF. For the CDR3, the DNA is TGTGCCAGCAAACGGGCAGGGAATCAGCCCCAGCATTTT. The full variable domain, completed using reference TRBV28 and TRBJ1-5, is DVKVTQSSRYLVKRTGEKVFLECVQDMDHENMFWYRQDPGLGLRLIYFSYDVKMKEKGDIPEGYSVSREKKERFSLILESASTNQTSMYLCASKRAGNQPQHFGDGTRLSIL.